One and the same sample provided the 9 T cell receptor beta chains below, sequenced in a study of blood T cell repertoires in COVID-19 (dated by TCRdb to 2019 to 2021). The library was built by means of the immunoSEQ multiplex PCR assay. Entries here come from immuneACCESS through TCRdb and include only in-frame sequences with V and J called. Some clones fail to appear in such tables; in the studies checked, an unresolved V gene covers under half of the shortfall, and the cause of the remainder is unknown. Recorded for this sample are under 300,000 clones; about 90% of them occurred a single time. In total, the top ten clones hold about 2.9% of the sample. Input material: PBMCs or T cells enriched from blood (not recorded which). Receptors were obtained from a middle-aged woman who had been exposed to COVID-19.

The CDR3 region is CASSLLLQGRNIQYF. In DNA form, the CDR3 reads TGTGCCAGCAGCCTACTACTACAGGGACGGAACATTCAGTACTTC. V gene TRBV7-9 combines with J gene TRBJ2-4, with D possibly being TRBD1 (6 bases). CDR3 length: 15 amino acids. The germline V and J ends were trimmed by 5 bases and 7 bases, with 18 bases remaining between them. CDR1 is SEHNR, CDR2 FQNEAQ, per germline (reference sequence).

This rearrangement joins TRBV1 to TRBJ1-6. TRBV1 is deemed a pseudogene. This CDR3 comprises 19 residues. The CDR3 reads CTSSQERVAKEAYNSPLHF. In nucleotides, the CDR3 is TGCACCAGCAGCCAAGAACGAGTGGCGAAGGAGGCATATAATTCACCCCTCCACTTT.

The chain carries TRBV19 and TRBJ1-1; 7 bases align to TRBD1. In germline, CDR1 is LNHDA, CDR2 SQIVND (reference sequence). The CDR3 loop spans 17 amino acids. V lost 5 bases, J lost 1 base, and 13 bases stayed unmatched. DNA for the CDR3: TGTGCCAGTAGTGGGATTCCGGGACAGAAAGGGAACACTGAAGCTTTCTTT. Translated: CASSGIPGQKGNTEAFF.

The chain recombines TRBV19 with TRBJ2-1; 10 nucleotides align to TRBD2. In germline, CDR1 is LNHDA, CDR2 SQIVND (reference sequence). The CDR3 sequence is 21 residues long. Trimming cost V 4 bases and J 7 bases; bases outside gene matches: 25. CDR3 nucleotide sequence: TGTGCCAGTAGTACCCAATCACCGGGACTAGCGTCGGGGGGGGTTTTGAATGAGCAGTTCTTC. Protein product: CASSTQSPGLASGGVLNEQFF. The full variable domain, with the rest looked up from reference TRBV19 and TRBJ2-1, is DGGITQSPKYLFRKEGQNVTLSCEQNLNHDAMYWYRQDPGQGLRLIYYSQIVNDFQKGDIAEGYSVSREKKESFPLTVTSAQKNPTAFYLCASSTQSPGLASGGVLNEQFFGPGTRLTVL.

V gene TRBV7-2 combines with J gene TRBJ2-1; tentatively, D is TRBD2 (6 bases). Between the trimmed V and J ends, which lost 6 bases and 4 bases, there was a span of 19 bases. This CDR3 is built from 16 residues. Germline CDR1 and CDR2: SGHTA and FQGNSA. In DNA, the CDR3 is TGTGCCAGCAGAATCTCTCCGGGACTCAATTACAATGAGCAGTTCTTC. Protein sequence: CASRISPGLNYNEQFF.

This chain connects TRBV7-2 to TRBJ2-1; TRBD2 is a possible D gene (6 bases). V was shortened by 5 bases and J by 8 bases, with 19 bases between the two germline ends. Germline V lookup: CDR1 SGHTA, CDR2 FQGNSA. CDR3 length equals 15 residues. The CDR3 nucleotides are TGTGCCAGCAGCATTTCGTCCGGGAGACACCATGAGCAGTTCTTC. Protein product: CASSISSGRHHEQFF.

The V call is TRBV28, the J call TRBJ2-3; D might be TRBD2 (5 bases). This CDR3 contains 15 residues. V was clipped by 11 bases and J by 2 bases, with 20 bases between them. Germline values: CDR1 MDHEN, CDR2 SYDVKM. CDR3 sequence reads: CAHGIPSRSTDTQYF. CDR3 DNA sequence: TGTGCCCACGGGATCCCATCCAGATCCACAGATACGCAGTATTTT. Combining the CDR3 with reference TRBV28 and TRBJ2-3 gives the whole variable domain DVKVTQSSRYLVKRTGEKVFLECVQDMDHENMFWYRQDPGLGLRLIYFSYDVKMKEKGDIPEGYSVSREKKERFSLILESASTNQTSMYLCAHGIPSRSTDTQYFGPGTRLTVL.

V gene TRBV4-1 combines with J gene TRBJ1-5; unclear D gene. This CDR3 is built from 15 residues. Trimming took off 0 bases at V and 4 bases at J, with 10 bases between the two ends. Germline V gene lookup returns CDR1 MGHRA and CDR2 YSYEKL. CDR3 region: CASSQDGEQNQPQHF. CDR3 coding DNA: TGCGCCAGCAGCCAAGACGGAGAACAAAATCAGCCCCAGCATTTT.

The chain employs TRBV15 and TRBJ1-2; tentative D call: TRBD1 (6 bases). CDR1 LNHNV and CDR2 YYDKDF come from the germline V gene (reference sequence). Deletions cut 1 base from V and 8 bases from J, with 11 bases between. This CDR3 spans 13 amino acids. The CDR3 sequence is CATSRVMTGGYTF. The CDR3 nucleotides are TGTGCCACCAGCAGAGTAATGACAGGAGGCTACACCTTC.